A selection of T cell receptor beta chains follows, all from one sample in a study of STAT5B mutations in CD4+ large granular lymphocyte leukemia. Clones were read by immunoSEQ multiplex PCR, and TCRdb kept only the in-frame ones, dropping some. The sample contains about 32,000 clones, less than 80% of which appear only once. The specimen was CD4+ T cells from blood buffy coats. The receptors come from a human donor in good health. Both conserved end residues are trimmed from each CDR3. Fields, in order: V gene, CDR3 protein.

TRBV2 ASRIIGITEAF
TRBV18 ASSPKTAYGYT
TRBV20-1 SGFAGNTIY
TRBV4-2 ASSPGGQGRPDTQY
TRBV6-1 ASSEPGFLAGVETQY
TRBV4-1 ASSQQGQETQY
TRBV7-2 ASSLGPNTYEQF
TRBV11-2 ASSPTSGQETQY
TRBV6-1 ASSDFGDTGELF
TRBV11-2 ASSLGTGVTYNEQF
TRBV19 ASSSQGSFSYNEQF
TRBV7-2 ASSLGARGRDGYT
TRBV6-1 ASQRGGGNEQF
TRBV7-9 ASSTGLAVSSYNEQF
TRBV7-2 ASGRTSGGVADTQY
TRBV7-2 ASSLGSGPAQGTQY
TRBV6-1 ASRDDRNQETQY
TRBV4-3 ASSQDRARSYEQY
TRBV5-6 ASSVDGLGETQY
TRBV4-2 ASSQGEGGWETQY
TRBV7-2 ASSLLNQPQH
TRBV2 ASSRQALGDTQY
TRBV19 ATGGGLADRTDTQY
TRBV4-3 ASSRQLTEMNTEAF
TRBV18 ASHGGGTEAF
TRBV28 ASSPLLAMQYYEQY
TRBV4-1 ASSLTPGGQADTGELF
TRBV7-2 ASRVGGAETGELF
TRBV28 ASSLSAAGPYEQY
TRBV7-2 ASSLESYEQY
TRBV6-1 ASSDQRPSSYNEQF
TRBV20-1 SASTRGGYT
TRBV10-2 ASGSDRGANVLT
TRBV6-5 ASRAGGADEQY
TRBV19 ASSPTSGTYNEQF
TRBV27 ASSLEGRANSPLH
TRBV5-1 ASSFSSGGDGYT
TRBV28 ASSSGTVPYEQY
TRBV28 ASGPGQGPTGELF
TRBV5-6 ASSLFSGDTQY
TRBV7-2 ASSSAGGRATYEQY
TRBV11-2 ASSLETGFLETQY
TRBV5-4 ASSLRNVNTEAF
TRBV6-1 AISTRTGNEQY
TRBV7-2 ASSSRGGDEQF
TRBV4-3 ASSQETGATQY
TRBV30 AWTTGGYEQY
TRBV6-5 ASRDPPDTQY
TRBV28 ASSLTSYGYT